This T cell receptor (beta chain) was obtained from a study of shared T cell receptors in the human thymus. This CDR3 is built from 13 residues. Per the germline V gene, CDR1 is LNHDA and CDR2 is SQIVND (reference sequence). V was shortened by 7 bases and J by 7 bases, with 16 bases between the two germline ends. The table lists this clone with a few counts. The protocol was immunoSEQ multiplex PCR, while the TCRdb copy is restricted to in-frame clones and leaves out a portion. The table has more than 550,000 clones, more than 70% seen once. The same data also went into a second study, on human thymus T cells. As reported in that work: Healthy Finnish infants undergoing corrective surgery for congenital heart defects were used as donors. Resections obtained during corrective heart surgery supplied the thymus tissue. Thymic and blood repertoires appeared to carry a bias in their V and J gene usage.

The chain joins TRBV19 to TRBJ1-1; D may be TRBD1 (6 bases). This sequence was found in a boy under three years old with a congenital heart defect. The source material was thymocytes. This chain's CDR3 is CASTTGFFDEAFF. CDR3 coding DNA: TGTGCCAGTACTACAGGGTTCTTCGATGAAGCTTTCTTT.